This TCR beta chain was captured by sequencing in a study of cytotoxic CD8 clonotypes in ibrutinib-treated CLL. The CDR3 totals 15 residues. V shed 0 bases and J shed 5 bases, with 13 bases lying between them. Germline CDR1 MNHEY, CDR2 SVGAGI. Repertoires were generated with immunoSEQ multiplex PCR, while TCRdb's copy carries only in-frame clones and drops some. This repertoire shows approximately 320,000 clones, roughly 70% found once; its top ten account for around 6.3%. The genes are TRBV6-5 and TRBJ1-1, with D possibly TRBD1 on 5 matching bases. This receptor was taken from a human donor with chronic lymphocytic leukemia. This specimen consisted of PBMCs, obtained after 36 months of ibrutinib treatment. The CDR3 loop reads CASSYSGRAKTEAFF. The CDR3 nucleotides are TGTGCCAGCAGTTACTCGGGCAGGGCAAAGACTGAAGCTTTCTTT.